The 25 T cell receptor beta chains in this list originate from one sample, sequenced in a study of cytomegalovirus exposure and HLA in healthy donors. Generated by immunoSEQ multiplex PCR, the TCRdb table keeps only in-frame clones and is missing some. The data show approximately 160,000 clones, 89% seen once. The sequenced material came from PBMCs. The receptor set was obtained from a woman under 30 in good health and CMV-seropositive.

J is TRBJ2-7 and V is TRBV5-1, with TRBD1 matching 8 bases. Looked up from germline, CDR1 is SGHRS and CDR2 is YFSETQ. V lost 4 bases, J lost 2 bases, and 5 bases stayed unmatched. The CDR3 length is 14 residues. The chain's CDR3 is CASSQGAGTYEQYF. The CDR3 nucleotides read TGCGCCAGCAGCCAGGGGGCAGGGACCTACGAGCAGTACTTC.

The rearrangement links TRBV2 to TRBJ1-4; tentative D call: TRBD1 (5 bases). The V and J ends lost 7 bases and 2 bases respectively, with 11 bases between them. From germline, CDR1 is SNHLY and CDR2 FYNNEI. There are 14 residues in the CDR3. CDR3 amino acids: CASMDRGTNEKLFF. The CDR3 nucleotides are TGTGCCAGCATGGATCGGGGGACTAATGAAAAACTGTTTTTT.

This chain links TRBV6-6 with TRBJ2-7; 10 positions match TRBD1. In germline, CDR1 is MNHNY, CDR2 SVGAGI (reference sequence). The CDR3 totals 16 residues. Losses at the gene ends were 2 bases for V and 4 bases for J; bases not matched to a gene: 8. This CDR3 is CASSYHRTGGIYEQYF. The CDR3 DNA reads as TGTGCCAGCAGTTACCATCGGACAGGGGGTATTTACGAGCAGTACTTC.

The chain couples TRBV6-6 to TRBJ2-7; D is perhaps TRBD2 (6 bases). CDR1 and CDR2 (germline): MNHNY, SVGAGI (reference sequence). This CDR3 has 11 amino acids. Trimming took 8 bases from V and 1 from J, leaving 6 bases between them. The CDR3 is CASGGSYEQYF. In DNA, the CDR3 is TGTGCCAGCGGGGGGTCCTACGAGCAGTACTTC.

In regard to this clone: This sample includes further DNA sequences coding for the same CDR3. The chain links TRBV5-1 to TRBJ2-3; TRBD1 aligns across 7 bases. With 4 bases clipped from V and 1 base from J, the junction kept 6 bases outside the gene matches. Germline values: CDR1 SGHRS, CDR2 YFSETQ. There are 15 residues in the CDR3. This CDR3 reads CASSSSGTGTDTQYF. CDR3 DNA: TGCGCCAGCAGCAGCTCCGGGACAGGCACAGATACGCAGTATTTT.

The CDR3 is CASSLSGVQFF. In nucleotides, the CDR3 is TGTGCCAGCAGTCTCAGCGGGGTCCAGTTCTTC. The chain carries TRBV11-3 and TRBJ2-1; TRBD2 matches at 7 bases. The junction had 6 bases not matched to a gene; V was cut back by 6 bases and J by 13 bases. Germline CDR1 and CDR2: SGHNT and YENEEA. There are 11 residues in the CDR3.

The chain carries TRBV5-1 and TRBJ1-1, with a possible D match to TRBD1 (5 bases). CDR3 length: 16 residues. With 0 bases removed from V and 1 base from J, the gap between germline ends came to 13 bases. CDR1 and CDR2 (germline): SGHRS, YFSETQ. The CDR3 region has the DNA TGCGCCAGCAGCTTGGCCGCGGGGCCGGGGAACACTGAAGCTTTCTTT. It encodes CASSLAAGPGNTEAFF.

This chain joins TRBV4-1 and TRBJ1-3; D is perhaps TRBD1 (6 bases). V lost 1 base and J lost 8, with 15 bases in between. The CDR3 sequence is 15 residues long. The germline CDR1 and CDR2 sequences are MGHRA and YSYEKL. The CDR3 coding sequence is TGCGCCAGCAGCCAAGTTCAGGGGATAGAAGACACCATATATTTT. Amino acids: CASSQVQGIEDTIYF.

This clone was seen just once. The CDR3, as DNA: TGTGCCAGCCAATTAGCACCTACCTACAATGAGCAGTTCTTC. It specifies CASQLAPTYNEQFF. The chain couples TRBV27 to TRBJ2-1; D is unresolved. V gave up 8 bases and J gave up 2 bases, with 13 bases separating them. The length of the CDR3 is 14 residues. Germline CDR1 MNHEY, CDR2 SMNVEV (reference sequence).

CDR3 DNA sequence: TGCGCCAGCAGCTTGGTAGGGGTCAGGGGCCCATCCTATGGCGGCTACACCTTC. Its protein product is CASSLVGVRGPSYGGYTF. The rearrangement links TRBV5-1 to TRBJ1-2, with D perhaps matching TRBD1 (6 bases). The CDR3 runs 18 residues. V lost 0 bases, J lost 8 bases, and 26 bases lay in between. Per germline, CDR1 SGHRS and CDR2 YFSETQ.

The chain couples TRBV7-3 to TRBJ2-1, with 9 bases identical to TRBD1. V gave up 5 bases and J gave up 5 bases; unmatched junction bases: 10. This CDR3 spans 16 amino acids. CDR1 is SGHTA, CDR2 FQGTGA, per germline. CDR3 sequence: CASSRFGGQGNNEQFF. Written as DNA, the CDR3 is TGTGCCAGCAGCCGTTTCGGGGGACAGGGAAACAATGAGCAGTTCTTC.

The J gene is TRBJ2-5, the V gene TRBV9; 7 bases agree with TRBD2. Germline V CDR1 and CDR2: SGDLS, YYNGEE. The V and J ends lost 7 bases and 2 bases, in that order; junction bases with no gene match: 11. The CDR3 has 15 residues. In DNA form, the CDR3 reads TGTGCCAGCTCCCGGGCCGGGAGGTCTCAAGAGACCCAGTACTTC. It translates to CASSRAGRSQETQYF.

In nucleotides, the CDR3 is TGTGCCAGCAGTGCAGGGATTTTCACTGAAGCTTTCTTT. It specifies CASSAGIFTEAFF. The V gene is TRBV6-4, the J gene TRBJ1-1; perhaps TRBD1 as D (5 bases). The CDR3 has 13 residues. Germline V CDR1 and CDR2: MRHNA, SNTAGT. V gave up 4 bases and J gave up 4 bases, with 10 bases separating them.

The chain couples TRBV28 to TRBJ1-4, with TRBD1 matching 7 bases. Germline V gene lookup returns CDR1 MDHEN and CDR2 SYDVKM. With 4 bases clipped from V and 7 bases from J, the junction kept 9 bases outside the gene matches. This CDR3 contains 15 residues. The CDR3 spells CASSSRGRLTEKLFF. The CDR3 nucleotides are TGTGCCAGCAGTTCTAGGGGGCGATTAACTGAAAAACTGTTTTTT.

The chain links TRBV28 to TRBJ1-1; D call uncertain. V gave up 5 bases and J gave up 8 bases, with 9 bases separating them. Germline loops: CDR1 MDHEN, CDR2 SYDVKM. The CDR3 has 11 residues. This CDR3 is CASSIRREAFF. The CDR3 region has the DNA TGTGCCAGCAGTATCCGGAGAGAAGCTTTCTTT.

This chain links TRBV7-9 with TRBJ2-2; 7 bases are a match to TRBD1. The trim removed 5 bases at V and 5 bases at J, leaving 11 bases unmatched. Germline CDR1 SEHNR, CDR2 FQNEAQ (reference sequence). The CDR3 consists of 16 residues. CDR3 sequence reads: CASSPPDRAGTGELFF. DNA of the CDR3: TGTGCCAGCAGCCCTCCTGACAGGGCAGGGACCGGGGAGCTGTTTTTT.

The chain carries TRBV10-3 and TRBJ2-1; 10 nucleotides align to TRBD2. Germline V gene sequence: CDR1 ENHRY, CDR2 SYGVKD. V lost 3 bases to trimming and J lost 1 base; unmatched junction nucleotides: 18. The CDR3 is 21 amino acids. The CDR3: CAISDPTKGGLAGESYNEQFF. DNA of the CDR3: TGTGCCATCAGTGACCCTACGAAGGGGGGGCTAGCGGGAGAATCCTACAATGAGCAGTTCTTC.

The chain links TRBV19 to TRBJ1-1; possibly TRBD1 for D (6 bases). Deletions cut 4 bases from V and 1 base from J, with 10 bases between. CDR1 is LNHDA and CDR2 is SQIVND in the germline V gene (reference sequence). The CDR3 loop spans 14 amino acids. In DNA form, the CDR3 reads TGTGCCAGTAGTACAGGGGTAGGGAACACTGAAGCTTTCTTT. Protein product: CASSTGVGNTEAFF.

This sequence joins TRBV28 and TRBJ1-5, with D unresolved. The CDR3 sequence is 15 residues long. V shed 4 bases and J shed 0 bases, with 10 bases lying between them. Germline-derived CDR1 and CDR2 are MDHEN and SYDVKM. The CDR3, as DNA: TGTGCCAGCAGTTCCCACGGGAATAGCAATCAGCCCCAGCATTTT. Amino acid sequence: CASSSHGNSNQPQHF.

This chain connects TRBV7-2 to TRBJ2-7, with 7 bases identical to TRBD1. Germline assignment: CDR1 SGHTA and CDR2 FQGNSA. Trimming cost V 2 bases and J 2 bases; bases outside gene matches: 9. There are 16 residues in the CDR3. The CDR3 coding sequence is TGTGCCAGCAGCTTATTAGTCAACAGGGGAACCTACGAGCAGTACTTC. This sequence encodes CASSLLVNRGTYEQYF.

This rearrangement joins TRBV6-5 to TRBJ2-3; 13 nucleotides agree with TRBD2. The CDR3 runs 14 residues. Germline loops: CDR1 MNHEY, CDR2 SVGAGI. After removal of 6 bases from V and 4 bases from J, the junction contained 1 base not matched to a gene. CDR3 nucleotide sequence: TGTGCCAGCAGAGGACTAGCGGGGGCAGATACGCAGTATTTT. Amino acid sequence: CASRGLAGADTQYF.

The J gene is TRBJ2-7, the V gene TRBV5-1, with TRBD1 as a possible D gene (5 bases). Trimming stripped 0 bases from V and 4 bases from J, with 14 bases between. From germline, CDR1 is SGHRS and CDR2 YFSETQ. The CDR3 loop spans 15 amino acids. The CDR3 loop reads CASSLGGQKAYEQYF. The CDR3 DNA reads TGCGCCAGCAGCTTGGGCGGACAAAAGGCTTACGAGCAGTACTTC.

The chain recombines TRBV9 with TRBJ2-3, with D perhaps TRBD2 (6 bases). This CDR3 has 15 amino acids. V was pared by 0 bases and J by 2 bases, with 10 bases between. Germline-derived CDR1 and CDR2 are SGDLS and YYNGEE. The CDR3 DNA reads TGTGCCAGCAGCGTAGGGGCGGGACTCACAGATACGCAGTATTTT. Translating gives CASSVGAGLTDTQYF. The complete variable domain, with remaining parts taken from reference TRBV9 and TRBJ2-3, reads DSGVTQTPKHLITATGQRVTLRCSPRSGDLSVYWYQQSLDQGLQFLIQYYNGEERAKGNILERFSAQQFPDLHSELNLSSLELGDSALYFCASSVGAGLTDTQYFGPGTRLTVL.

V gene TRBV10-3 combines with J gene TRBJ1-1, with 8 bases that match TRBD1. The CDR3 loop spans 16 amino acids. Germline V CDR1 and CDR2: ENHRY, SYGVKD. The J segment lost 3 bases and the V segment lost 0 bases, leaving 6 bases of the junction unmatched. The CDR3 here is CAISESRAGGYTEAFF. The CDR3 region has the DNA TGTGCCATCAGTGAGTCGAGGGCAGGGGGCTACACTGAAGCTTTCTTT.

Sample share makes this clone medium-sized. The V call is TRBV30, the J call TRBJ2-2; 10 bases line up with TRBD1. The CDR3 length is 16 residues. From germline, CDR1 is GTSNPN and CDR2 SVGIG (reference sequence). With 1 base clipped from V and 5 bases from J, the junction kept 7 bases outside the gene matches. The CDR3 nucleotides read TGTGCCTGGAGTGCACCCGACAGGGGGCAAACCGGGGAGCTGTTTTTT. Translating it yields CAWSAPDRGQTGELFF.